This T cell receptor beta chain was found in a study of monozygotic twins with inflammatory bowel disease. Turning to this clonotype: What it binds is not known.

Using the 5' RACE reads, TCRdb records one entry per CDR3 protein without DNA. This sample's table has 400,000 or so distinct CDR3 sequences. The CDR3 runs 12 residues. In germline, CDR1 is SGHAT, CDR2 FQNNGV. Study-wide points: Among IBD patients, fewer clonotypes were shared with others than among healthy twins, especially with disease activity. The inverse Simpson measure of TCRbeta diversity was lower in IBD patients than in healthy co-twins.

V is TRBV11-2 and J is TRBJ2-3. The clonotype comes from a human donor with ulcerative colitis or Crohn's disease, or a healthy co-twin of an affected twin (not recorded which). The specimen was blood. CDR3 protein: CASSSGENTQYF.